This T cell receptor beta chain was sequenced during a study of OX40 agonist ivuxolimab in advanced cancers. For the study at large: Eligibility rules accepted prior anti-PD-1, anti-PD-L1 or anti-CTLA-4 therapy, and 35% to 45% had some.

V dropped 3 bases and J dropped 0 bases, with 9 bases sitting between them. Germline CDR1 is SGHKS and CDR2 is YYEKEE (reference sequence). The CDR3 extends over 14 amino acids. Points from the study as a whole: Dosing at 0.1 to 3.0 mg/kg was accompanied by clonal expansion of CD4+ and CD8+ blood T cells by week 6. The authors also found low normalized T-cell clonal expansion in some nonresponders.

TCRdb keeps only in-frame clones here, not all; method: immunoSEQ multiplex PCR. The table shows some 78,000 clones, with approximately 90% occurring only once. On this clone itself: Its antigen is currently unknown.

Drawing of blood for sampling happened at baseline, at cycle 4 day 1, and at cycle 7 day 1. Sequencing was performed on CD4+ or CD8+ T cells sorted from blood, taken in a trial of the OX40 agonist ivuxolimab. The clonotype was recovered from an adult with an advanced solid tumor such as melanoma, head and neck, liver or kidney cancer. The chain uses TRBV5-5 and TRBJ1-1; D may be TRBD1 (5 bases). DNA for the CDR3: TGTGCCAGCAGCTCCGACAGCATGAACACTGAAGCTTTCTTT. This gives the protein CASSSDSMNTEAFF.